These T cell receptor beta chains were read from a single sample in a study of blood T cell repertoires in COVID-19. Generated by immunoSEQ multiplex PCR, the TCRdb table keeps only in-frame clones and is missing some. The sample lists fewer than 150,000 clones, around 85% seen once, with around 19% in the top ten. The sequencing input was peripheral blood. These receptors all stem from a woman between 45 and 60 years old who had recovered from COVID-19. The CDR3 runs from the conserved cysteine through the conserved F or W. The D gene is left open where the match is weak. Clone size is stated in some rows and not others, as once, few, many or a class when expanded.

>TRBJ2-3|TRBV4-2|few|17|.
TGTGCCAGCAGCCAAGAACCGAGATCAGGGTTGGGAGATACGCAGTATTTT
CASSQEPRSGLGDTQYF
>TRBJ1-2|TRBV7-9|.|15|.
TGTGCCAGCAGCTTAGGCCGCGGGGGCGAGTATGGCTACACCTTC
CASSLGRGGEYGYTF
>TRBJ2-3|TRBV30|few|15|TRBD2
TGTGCCTGGAAAGTAGCGGGAGGGCCCACAGATACGCAGTATTTT
CAWKVAGGPTDTQYF
>TRBJ2-4|TRBV7-8|.|14|.
TGTGCCAGCAGCCCTCTTAGACTAGGGAACATTCAGTACTTC
CASSPLRLGNIQYF
>TRBJ1-5|TRBV19|.|16|.
TGTGCCAGTAGTGGACTCGGACAGCCTCGAAGGGAGCCCCAGCATTTT
CASSGLGQPRREPQHF
>TRBJ2-3|TRBV6-5|once|15|TRBD2
TGTGCCAGCAGTCGTAGCGGGGCAAGGGCAGATACGCAGTATTTT
CASSRSGARADTQYF
>TRBJ1-1|TRBV5-1|.|15|TRBD1
TGCGCCAGCAAGGAGGGACAGCCGCTAAACACTGAAGCTTTCTTT
CASKEGQPLNTEAFF
>TRBJ1-5|TRBV19|.|15|TRBD1
TGTGCCAGTAGTCTTCCGGGACAGGGCTATCAGCCCCAGCATTTT
CASSLPGQGYQPQHF
>TRBJ2-1|TRBV5-5|.|15|.
TGTGCCTCATACCTGCCGGGGTCTGCCTACAATGAGCAGTTCTTC
CASYLPGSAYNEQFF
>TRBJ1-2|TRBV2|.|13|.
TGTGCCAGCAGTGAACAGGAATACTATGGCTACACCTTC
CASSEQEYYGYTF
>TRBJ1-1|TRBV3-1/TRBV3-2|.|17|.
TGTGCCAGCAGCCAAGGATTTGCGAGGGTCTCGAGCACTGAAGCTTTCTTT
CASSQGFARVSSTEAFF
>TRBJ1-2|TRBV11-2|once|15|TRBD1
TGTGCCAGCAGCTTAGCGGGGGGACAGGGCTATGGCTACACCTTC
CASSLAGGQGYGYTF
>TRBJ1-2|TRBV27|.|12|.
TGTGCCAGCAGTTTAAACGGCTATGGCTACACCTTC
CASSLNGYGYTF
>TRBJ2-4|TRBV20-1|.|13|.
TGCAGTGCTAGTGAACTAGCCAAAAACATTCAGTACTTC
CSASELAKNIQYF
>TRBJ1-1|TRBV5-5|.|14|.
TGTGCCAGCAGCTTACAGGGAAGGCTCACTGAAGCTTTCTTT
CASSLQGRLTEAFF
>TRBJ1-5|TRBV18|.|14|TRBD1
TGTGCCAGCTCTCCTACAACAGGGGATCAGCCCCAGCATTTT
CASSPTTGDQPQHF
>TRBJ1-6|TRBV11-2|.|14|TRBD1
TGTGCCAGCAGCTGGACAGGGATAAGGTCACCCCTCCACTTT
CASSWTGIRSPLHF
>TRBJ1-1|TRBV9|.|13|.
TGTGCCAGCAGCGTAAGAGCGGACACTGAAGCTTTCTTT
CASSVRADTEAFF
>TRBJ1-1|TRBV19|few|13|.
TGTGCCAGTTCGGACGGGGGACGCACTGAAGCTTTCTTT
CASSDGGRTEAFF
>TRBJ2-7|TRBV7-9|.|15|TRBD1
TGTGCCAGCAGCCGCGAACAGGGGGAATCCTACGAGCAGTACTTC
CASSREQGESYEQYF
>TRBJ1-1|TRBV5-1|.|14|TRBD1
TGCGCCAGCAGCTTCGGGGACAGGGTGTCTGAAGCTTTCTTT
CASSFGDRVSEAFF
>TRBJ1-5|TRBV4-1|once|13|TRBD1
TGCGCCAGCAGCCAAGATATGACAGGGGTGAAACATTTT
CASSQDMTGVKHF
>TRBJ2-7|TRBV7-9|.|16|TRBD2
TGTGCCAGCAGCTTAGCGGGCGGGGGTACCTCCTACGAGCAGTACTTC
CASSLAGGGTSYEQYF
>TRBJ2-3|TRBV11-2|.|16|TRBD2
TGTGCCAGCAGCTTAGGGACTAGCGTTTGGACAGATACGCAGTATTTT
CASSLGTSVWTDTQYF
>TRBJ2-3|TRBV30|.|17|TRBD2
TGTGCCTGGAGTGTAAGCTGGCGGGGGGGCTCCACAGATACGCAGTATTTT
CAWSVSWRGGSTDTQYF
>TRBJ2-6|TRBV6-2/TRBV6-3|once|16|.
TGTGCCAGCAGTTACTCCGGTAGAGGTGGGGCCAACGTCCTGACTTTC
CASSYSGRGGANVLTF
>TRBJ2-5|TRBV5-1|.|13|TRBD2
TGCGCCAGCATTGGGGGACTAGGAGAGACCCAGTACTTC
CASIGGLGETQYF
>TRBJ1-1|TRBV11-3|.|15|.
TGTGCCAGCAGCTTAAGCGGGCGAAGGAACACTGAAGCTTTCTTT
CASSLSGRRNTEAFF
>TRBJ2-1|TRBV29-1|.|16|.
TGCAGCGTTGAAAGTTCAGGACTTAGCTCCTACAATGAGCAGTTCTTC
CSVESSGLSSYNEQFF
>TRBJ2-7|TRBV19|few|15|TRBD2
TGTGCCAGTAGTCCTAGGACTAGCGGTGGCTACGAGCAGTACTTC
CASSPRTSGGYEQYF
>TRBJ2-3|TRBV6-6|.|17|TRBD2
TGTGCCAGCAGTCTCCAGACCCCCGGGAGGGGGACAGATACGCAGTATTTT
CASSLQTPGRGTDTQYF
>TRBJ1-5|TRBV4-3|.|15|TRBD1
TGCGCCAGCAGCCAAGACCACAGGGGTGGTCGGCCCCAGCATTTT
CASSQDHRGGRPQHF
>TRBJ1-4|TRBV6-6|.|16|.
TGTGCCAGCAGTAGTCTCAGGGGTGTTCATAGGGAAAAACTGTTTTTT
CASSSLRGVHREKLFF
>TRBJ1-2|TRBV27|once|14|TRBD1
TGTGCCAGCAGACGACAGGGGGCCTTGGATGGCTACACCTTC
CASRRQGALDGYTF
>TRBJ1-6|TRBV6-5|few|12|.
TGTGCCAGCAGTTACCGAGGCTCACCCCTCCACTTT
CASSYRGSPLHF
>TRBJ2-7|TRBV10-2|.|14|TRBD2
TGCGCCAGCAACCCTAGCGGGGGGGCCTACGAGCAGTACTTC
CASNPSGGAYEQYF
>TRBJ2-3|TRBV5-4|.|16|TRBD2
TGTGCCAGCAGCTTGGATATAGCGGGGCGCACAGATACGCAGTATTTT
CASSLDIAGRTDTQYF
>TRBJ1-2|TRBV5-5|.|15|TRBD1
TGTGCCAGCAGCTTGCTTGCGGGACAGGGTTATGGCTACACCTTC
CASSLLAGQGYGYTF
>TRBJ2-7|TRBV7-9|.|15|.
TGTGCCAGCAGCTCTTCTTCGGAACGGGGCTACGAGCAGTACTTC
CASSSSSERGYEQYF
>TRBJ1-1|TRBV18|.|20|TRBD1
TGTGCCAGCTCACCCAAACGTGTTGGTAAAACAGGGGGCAGTGGTACTGAAGCTTTCTTT
CASSPKRVGKTGGSGTEAFF
>TRBJ2-7|TRBV7-9|.|15|TRBD1
TGTGCCAGCAGCTTAAGACAGGGGGGTCCCTACGAGCAGTACTTC
CASSLRQGGPYEQYF
>TRBJ2-7|TRBV30|.|14|TRBD2
TGTGCGCTGGATAGGGCTAGCGGTTCCTACGAGCAGTACTTC
CALDRASGSYEQYF